What follows describes a single T cell receptor (beta chain). The antigen it binds to is not known. Base qualities are not at hand, and no much larger clone is one base apart. The data were taken from a study of CD8+CD57+ T cells in acquired aplastic anemia (dated by TCRdb to the late 2010s). Background for the entire study: A mean of about 3.2 ug of DNA, ranging from roughly 0.17 to 30 ug, was extracted from sorted CD4+ and CD8+ cells. CD8+CD57+ expansion was defined as frequency above the mean frequency observed in healthy subjects. General findings and caveats noted by the study authors: Patients and healthy controls showed no significant difference in CD8+ Simpson's diversity (P=0.060). Nearly 30 CD8+ CDR3 sequences were found in both patients and controls but appeared to be highly expressed in patients and within the immunodominant clones of the patients.

Profiling of TCR beta VDJ combinations and CDR3 sequences used genomic DNA as the template. An Illumina HiSeq 2000 was the platform used for TCR repertoire sequencing. The original methods were these. TRBV/TRBJ rearrangement plots, CDR3 size and DJ length profiles, and Simpson's diversity index were used to assess repertoires. The immunodominant clone was defined as the most abundant DNA sequence in deep sequencing data. CDR3 amino acid sequences were checked for sharing between subjects and were compared against published repertoires and the VDJdb database. Through fastp at Q25 and MiXCR, TCRdb rebuilt clones from the public reads, retaining in-frame beta chains. Entries that share a CDR3 protein sequence are merged under the most common genes and DNA. TCRdb, not the original authors, processed these V and J calls. For this sample the table gives approximately 170,000 distinct CDR3 sequences, of which over 40% were detected only once. The ten largest clones add up to 3.2% of the sample.

The patients picked for sequencing were ones in whom flow cytometry had shown an expansion of CD8+CD57+ cells. Severe acquired aplastic anemia was diagnosed in all patients according to International Study of Aplastic Anemia and Agranulocytosis and Camitta criteria. No patient had received any therapy when blood was sampled. TCR repertoires of sorted CD4+ and CD8+ blood T cells from severe aplastic anemia patients and healthy subjects were deep-sequenced in the study. Patients were enrolled under clinicaltrials.gov protocols 00001620, 01623167, 00001397, 00071045, 00081523 and 00961064 in the USA. Ficoll-Paque density gradient centrifugation was used to isolate peripheral blood mononuclear cells. Before DNA extraction, CD4+ and CD8+ T cells were sorted with FACS or magnetic beads. There are 13 amino acids in the CDR3, from cysteine to phenylalanine inclusive. The only DNA kept is the CDR3, 39 bases in frame from the first base. CDR1 and CDR2 are read off the germline V gene (reference sequence) as DFQATT and SNEGSKA. For this chain, trimming is 5 bases at the V end and 4 bases at the J end, and the number of junction bases without a gene match is 7.

This receptor was identified in a human donor with aplastic anemia. The sample comprised sorted CD4+, CD8+, or CD8+CD57+ T cells (not recorded which) from PBMCs. This chain joins TRBV20-1 to TRBJ1-2, and 7 junctional nucleotides match TRBD1. The nucleotides read TGCAGTGCTCGTCCCGGGACAGTCTATGGCTACACCTTC. It specifies CSARPGTVYGYTF.